Listed below are T cell receptor beta chains from one sample, sequenced in a study of T cells in Graves' hyperthyroidism and ophthalmopathy. Each CDR3 protein is one row after TCRdb ran MiXCR on the multiplex PCR reads. This table holds about 400,000 distinct CDR3 sequences, 14% to 15% found once. Sequenced material: blood. All receptors derive from a man between 18 and 29 years old with Graves' ophthalmopathy. The CDR3 runs from the conserved cysteine through the conserved F or W. The D gene is left open where the match is weak. The size field is filled for only some rows; it gives once, few, many or a size class.

d_call: -; clone_size: many; j_call: TRBJ2-7; v_call: TRBV6-5; cdr3_aa: CASSYSGGASSYEQYF; cdr3_nt: TGTGCCAGCAGTTACTCGGGGGGGGCGAGCTCCTACGAGCAGTACTTC
d_call: -; clone_size: many; j_call: TRBJ2-5; v_call: TRBV30; cdr3_aa: CAWSVLDQETQYF; cdr3_nt: TGTGCCTGGAGTGTACTAGACCAAGAGACCCAGTACTTC
d_call: TRBD2; clone_size: many; j_call: TRBJ2-1; v_call: TRBV24-1; cdr3_aa: CATSDAGGGENEQFF; cdr3_nt: TGTGCCACCAGTGACGCGGGCGGGGGGGAGAATGAGCAGTTCTTC
d_call: TRBD1; clone_size: few; j_call: TRBJ1-2; v_call: TRBV24-1; cdr3_aa: CATSDPGQGDHYGYTF; cdr3_nt: TGTGCCACCAGTGACCCCGGACAGGGGGACCACTATGGCTACACCTTC
d_call: TRBD1; clone_size: many; j_call: TRBJ1-2; v_call: TRBV7-8; cdr3_aa: CASSSSGQSLGYTF; cdr3_nt: TGTGCCAGCAGCTCCTCGGGACAGTCTTTGGGCTACACCTTC
d_call: -; clone_size: -; j_call: TRBJ2-3; v_call: TRBV11-3; cdr3_aa: CASSLDPASGDTQYF; cdr3_nt: TGTGCCAGCAGCTTAGACCCGGCCTCAGGCGATACGCAGTATTTT
d_call: TRBD2; clone_size: many; j_call: TRBJ2-1; v_call: TRBV12-3/TRBV12-4; cdr3_aa: CASTPPQRGLGDEQFF; cdr3_nt: TGTGCCAGCACTCCACCCCAGCGGGGGCTTGGAGATGAGCAGTTCTTC
d_call: TRBD1; clone_size: few; j_call: TRBJ1-1; v_call: TRBV6-1; cdr3_aa: CASKEGATEAFF; cdr3_nt: TGTGCCAGCAAGGAGGGGGCAACTGAAGCTTTCTTT
d_call: -; clone_size: many; j_call: TRBJ2-5; v_call: TRBV7-8; cdr3_aa: CASWIKETQYF; cdr3_nt: TGTGCCAGCTGGATAAAAGAGACCCAGTACTTC
d_call: TRBD1; clone_size: many; j_call: TRBJ1-2; v_call: TRBV7-9; cdr3_aa: CASSAGQGEIYGYTF; cdr3_nt: TGTGCCAGCAGCGCCGGACAGGGGGAGATCTATGGCTACACCTTC
d_call: -; clone_size: -; j_call: TRBJ1-3; v_call: TRBV6-2/TRBV6-3; cdr3_aa: CASSMLGPYSGNTIYF; cdr3_nt: TGTGCCAGCAGTATGCTAGGACCGTACTCTGGAAACACCATATATTTT
d_call: -; clone_size: many; j_call: TRBJ2-1; v_call: TRBV4-1; cdr3_aa: CASSQDLLVWGRTGQPQFF; cdr3_nt: TGCGCCAGCAGCCAAGATCTATTGGTCTGGGGACGTACAGGTCAGCCGCAGTTCTTC
d_call: -; clone_size: many; j_call: TRBJ1-5; v_call: TRBV6-1; cdr3_aa: CASSEYQPQHF; cdr3_nt: TGTGCCAGCAGTGAATATCAGCCCCAGCATTTT
d_call: -; clone_size: many; j_call: TRBJ2-1; v_call: TRBV3-1; cdr3_aa: CASSQDSGRGNNEQFF; cdr3_nt: TGTGCCAGCAGCCAAGATTCGGGGCGAGGCAATAATGAGCAGTTCTTC
d_call: -; clone_size: few; j_call: TRBJ2-5; v_call: TRBV12-3/TRBV12-4; cdr3_aa: CASSPRGLGGQETQYF; cdr3_nt: TGTGCCAGCAGTCCTAGAGGGCTAGGGGGCCAAGAGACCCAGTACTTC
d_call: -; clone_size: many; j_call: TRBJ2-3; v_call: TRBV5-1; cdr3_aa: CASSLAMAYPLPDTQYF; cdr3_nt: TGCGCCAGCAGCTTGGCTATGGCATACCCTCTCCCAGATACGCAGTATTTT
d_call: -; clone_size: few; j_call: TRBJ1-6; v_call: TRBV9; cdr3_aa: CASSATRNSPLHF; cdr3_nt: TGTGCCAGCAGCGCAACAAGGAATTCACCCCTCCACTTT
d_call: -; clone_size: few; j_call: TRBJ2-7; v_call: TRBV20-1; cdr3_aa: CSAPRPGEWPPYEQYF; cdr3_nt: TGCAGTGCTCCAAGACCGGGAGAATGGCCCCCCTACGAGCAGTACTTC
d_call: -; clone_size: few; j_call: TRBJ2-7; v_call: TRBV7-9; cdr3_aa: CASSLATGRNYEQYF; cdr3_nt: TGTGCCAGCAGCTTAGCGACAGGGAGGAACTACGAGCAGTACTTC
d_call: -; clone_size: -; j_call: TRBJ1-1; v_call: TRBV6-1; cdr3_aa: CASSTRPLNTEAFF; cdr3_nt: TGTGCCAGCAGCACACGCCCCTTGAACACTGAAGCTTTCTTT
d_call: TRBD2; clone_size: many; j_call: TRBJ2-7; v_call: TRBV7-9; cdr3_aa: CASSLDWRGSYEQYF; cdr3_nt: TGTGCCAGCAGCTTAGACTGGCGGGGGTCCTACGAGCAGTACTTC
d_call: -; clone_size: many; j_call: TRBJ1-1; v_call: TRBV5-1; cdr3_aa: CASSQTPANTEAFF; cdr3_nt: TGCGCCAGCAGCCAGACCCCAGCCAACACTGAAGCTTTCTTT
d_call: TRBD2; clone_size: once; j_call: TRBJ2-5; v_call: TRBV4-1; cdr3_aa: CASSQDFSGGMVLTQYF; cdr3_nt: TGCGCCAGCAGCCAAGATTTCAGCGGGGGGATGGTATTAACCCAGTACTTC